The 20 T cell receptor beta chains in this list originate from one sample, sequenced in a study of T cells after yellow fever vaccination. In TCRdb, the 5' RACE reads were re-called with MiXCR into one record per CDR3 protein. This sample has about 340,000 distinct CDR3 sequences; 3% to 4.5% occur once, and the top ten carry around 24%. The sample was PBMCs, taken 5 days after the yellow fever booster vaccination. All receptors come from a man younger than 35 who received the YFV17D yellow fever vaccine.

This clonotype has at least ten counts. This chain joins TRBV5-5 and TRBJ1-6; D perhaps matches TRBD1 (6 bases). CDR3 length: 14 residues. Germline V gene lookup returns CDR1 SGHKS and CDR2 YYEKEE (reference sequence). V lost 2 bases to trimming and J lost 8 bases, with 11 bases between them. The CDR3 DNA is TGTGCCAGCAGCTTAGCACAGGGTGATTCACCCCTCCACTTT. Protein product: CASSLAQGDSPLHF.

This clonotype was seen ten or more times. The chain links TRBV18 to TRBJ2-4; 13 bases are a match to TRBD2. Trimming cost V 0 bases and J 4 bases; bases outside gene matches: 0. Germline CDR1 is KGHSH and CDR2 is LQKENI. This CDR3 is built from 16 residues. CDR3 nucleotides: TGTGCCAGCTCACCACCGGGACTAGCGGGGAAAAACATTCAGTACTTC. Its translation: CASSPPGLAGKNIQYF.

In this sample, this clonotype turned up many times. The rearrangement joins TRBV10-3 to TRBJ1-1, with D possibly being TRBD1 (6 bases). Germline CDR1 ENHRY, CDR2 SYGVKD. V lost 6 bases and J 5 bases, leaving 16 bases between the germline ends. The CDR3 runs to 14 residues. The CDR3 sequence: CAIRGQGWHTEAFF. The CDR3 DNA reads as TGTGCCATCAGGGGACAAGGCTGGCATACTGAAGCTTTCTTT.

This clonotype has a count of ten or more. V gene TRBV7-9 combines with J gene TRBJ2-6; no reliable D call. The CDR3 runs 16 residues. V was shortened by 2 bases and J by 0 bases, with 8 bases between the two germline ends. Germline-derived CDR1 and CDR2 are SEHNR and FQNEAQ (reference sequence). For the CDR3, the DNA is TGTGCCAGCAGCTTAATGGCAGGCTCTGGGGCCAACGTCCTGACTTTC. Encoded protein: CASSLMAGSGANVLTF.

The chain employs TRBV5-1 and TRBJ1-6, with a tentative D call TRBD1 (5 bases). This CDR3 is 14 amino acids long. V dropped 6 bases and J dropped 8 bases, with 15 bases sitting between them. Per the germline V gene, CDR1 is SGHRS and CDR2 is YFSETQ. In nucleotides, the CDR3 is TGCGCCAGCACCCGGGGAGAAGGGGATTCACCCCTCCACTTT. Encoded protein: CASTRGEGDSPLHF. Looking up the rest from reference TRBV5-1 and TRBJ1-6 gives the full variable domain: KAGVTQTPRYLIKTRGQQVTLSCSPISGHRSVSWYQQTPGQGLQFLFEYFSETQRNKGNFPGRFSGRQFSNSRSEMNVSTLELGDSALYLCASTRGEGDSPLHFGNGTRLTVT.

This clonotype was counted ten times or more. This sequence joins TRBV20-1 and TRBJ1-1; D may be TRBD1 (6 bases). Trimming left V 5 bases short and J 3 bases short, with 16 bases between. Germline CDR1 reads DFQATT; CDR2 reads SNEGSKA (reference sequence). The length of the CDR3 is 14 residues. CDR3 region: CSAGGGSSDTEAFF. The DNA for the CDR3 is TGCAGTGCTGGGGGCGGGTCCTCCGACACTGAAGCTTTCTTT.

This clonotype occurred many times. This rearrangement joins TRBV4-3 to TRBJ2-1; D gene unclear. V lost 2 bases to trimming and J lost 0 bases, with 8 bases between them. Germline CDR1 is LGHNA and CDR2 is YSLEER. CDR3 size: 15 residues. The CDR3 DNA sequence: TGCGCCAGCAGCCAATTTGGTAGCTCCTACAATGAGCAGTTCTTC. It specifies CASSQFGSSYNEQFF.

Turning to this clonotype: The junction shows a germline mismatch at one end, possibly a read error. This chain links TRBV12-3 or TRBV12-4 with TRBJ1-1; D ambiguous. The CDR3 is made up of 14 amino acids. The CDR3 sequence: CASRLAYRNTEAFF. The CDR3 DNA sequence: TGTGCCAGCAGGTTAGCCTACAGGAACACTGAAGCTTTCTTT.

The gene calls are TRBV4-2 and TRBJ1-1; no reliable D call. This CDR3 has 13 amino acids. Germline assignment: CDR1 LGHNA and CDR2 YNFKEQ. Deletions cut 0 bases from V and 10 bases from J, with 12 bases between. The CDR3 spells CASSQDLRGVAFF. The CDR3 DNA sequence: TGTGCCAGCAGCCAAGATTTACGAGGAGTAGCTTTCTTT.

The genes are TRBV29-1 and TRBJ2-5; D might be TRBD1 or TRBD2, each matching 5 bases. Trimming took 0 bases from V and 5 from J, leaving 10 bases between them. In germline, CDR1 is SQVTM, CDR2 ANQGSEA. The CDR3 is 13 residues long. CDR3 DNA: TGCAGCGTTGAAGATCGGGGACCGGAGACCCAGTACTTC. Its protein is CSVEDRGPETQYF. The whole variable domain, filled in from reference TRBV29-1 and TRBJ2-5, reads SAVISQKPSRDICQRGTSLTIQCQVDSQVTMMFWYRQQPGQSLTLIATANQGSEATYESGFVIDKFPISRPNLTFSTLTVSNMSPEDSSIYLCSVEDRGPETQYFGPGTRLLVL.

The genes are TRBV7-8 and TRBJ2-7; 11 positions match TRBD1. J lost 3 bases, V lost 0 bases, and 4 bases had no gene match. CDR1 is SGHVS, CDR2 FQNEAQ, per germline. This CDR3 comprises 16 residues. The CDR3 nucleotides are TGTGCCAGCAGCTTAGCCGGACAGGGGGCTAACTACGAGCAGTACTTC. It codes for CASSLAGQGANYEQYF.

The chain links TRBV5-5 to TRBJ2-2; TRBD1 agrees at 7 bases. The germline CDR1 and CDR2 sequences are SGHKS and YYEKEE (reference sequence). V lost 4 bases, J lost 8 bases, and 5 bases stayed unmatched. The CDR3 is made up of 13 amino acids. The CDR3 protein is CASSVQGPGELFF. CDR3 nucleotide sequence: TGTGCCAGCAGCGTACAGGGGCCGGGGGAGCTGTTTTTT.

The chain couples TRBV6-4 to TRBJ2-2; no clear D. CDR1 and CDR2 (germline): MRHNA, SNTAGT. The CDR3 is 14 residues long. V was cut by 0 bases and J by 1 base, with 3 bases left in between. The DNA for the CDR3 is TGTGCCAGCAGTGACTCGGTGAACACCGGGGAGCTGTTTTTT. Its protein product is CASSDSVNTGELFF.

This clonotype was counted between two and nine times. V usage is TRBV20-1 and J usage is TRBJ2-5, with D possibly being TRBD2 (5 bases). The CDR3 is 12 amino acids. Germline assignment: CDR1 DFQATT and CDR2 SNEGSKA (reference sequence). V shed 3 bases and J shed 5 bases, with 10 bases lying between them. The CDR3, as DNA: TGCAGTGCTAGCCTGAGAGGGGAGACCCAGTACTTC. It encodes CSASLRGETQYF.

This clonotype was seen more than once but under ten times. The chain has TRBV5-1 and TRBJ1-2; TRBD1 agrees at 9 bases. The CDR3 has 14 amino acids. The junction had 8 bases not matched to a gene; V was cut back by 4 bases and J by 7 bases. Germline V CDR1 and CDR2: SGHRS, YFSETQ. CDR3: CASSRDRDLRGYTF. The CDR3 bases are TGCGCCAGCAGCCGGGACAGGGATTTGCGTGGCTACACCTTC. Based on the CDR3 plus reference TRBV5-1 and TRBJ1-2, the full variable domain is KAGVTQTPRYLIKTRGQQVTLSCSPISGHRSVSWYQQTPGQGLQFLFEYFSETQRNKGNFPGRFSGRQFSNSRSEMNVSTLELGDSALYLCASSRDRDLRGYTFGSGTRLTVV.

This clonotype was seen a handful of times. The chain has TRBV6-1 and TRBJ1-2; a weak D match, TRBD1 (6 bases). Germline CDR1 MNHNS, CDR2 SASEGT. The V gene lost 6 bases and the J gene lost 7 bases, with 15 bases spanning the gap. The CDR3 runs 13 residues. The CDR3 nucleotides are TGTGCCAGCAGAGCGGGGGGGGCAGTTGGCTACACCTTC. It is translated as CASRAGGAVGYTF.

This clonotype was seen repeatedly, ten times or more. This CDR3 reads CASSKADQETQYF. The CDR3 region has the DNA TGTGCCAGTAGTAAGGCGGACCAAGAGACCCAGTACTTC. The rearrangement uses TRBV19 and TRBJ2-5; the D is unclear. Deletions cut 4 bases from V and 0 bases from J, with 6 bases between. CDR3 length: 13 amino acids. Germline CDR1 LNHDA, CDR2 SQIVND (reference sequence).

This clonotype was detected only a few times. This chain uses TRBV7-2 with TRBJ1-3; D is perhaps TRBD1 (6 bases). V was cut by 5 bases and J by 4 bases, with 15 bases left in between. This CDR3 has 15 amino acids. Germline CDR1 and CDR2: SGHTA and FQGNSA. The CDR3 sequence: CASSPGAARGNTIYF. The CDR3 coding sequence is TGTGCCAGCAGCCCGGGGGCGGCGAGGGGAAACACCATATATTTT. Full variable domain (missing parts from reference TRBV7-2 and TRBJ1-3): GAGVSQSPSNKVTEKGKDVELRCDPISGHTALYWYRQSLGQGLEFLIYFQGNSAPDKSGLPSDRFSAERTGGSVSTLTIQRTQQEDSAVYLCASSPGAARGNTIYFGEGSWLTVV.

As DNA, the CDR3 is TGTGCCAGCAGCTACAGACAGAGCAGCGTTCAGTACTTC. The encoded protein is CASSYRQSSVQYF. The V and J genes are TRBV7-9 and TRBJ2-4; D may be TRBD1 (5 bases). Germline V gene lookup returns CDR1 SEHNR and CDR2 FQNEAQ (reference sequence). The V end lost 4 bases, the J end lost 11 bases, and 15 bases lay between the germline ends. The CDR3 loop spans 13 amino acids.

There are a few counts of this clonotype. The chain combines TRBV24-1 with TRBJ2-5; weak D call: TRBD1 (5 bases). The V end was cut by 8 bases, the J end by 2 bases, with 11 bases between. The CDR3 totals 13 residues. CDR1 and CDR2 from the germline V gene are KGHDR and SFDVKD. This CDR3 is CATNDGAQETQYF. CDR3 sequence (DNA): TGTGCCACCAACGATGGGGCGCAAGAGACCCAGTACTTC.